This T cell receptor beta chain emerged from a study of cytomegalovirus exposure and HLA in healthy donors. Looking at the study overall: Among the approximately 400 genotyped donors, 81% were placed in the Caucasian-associated ancestry cluster. The study's findings and limits: TCR beta chains numbering more than 150 were designated cytomegalovirus-associated.

The primer mix had 60 Vbeta and 13 Jbeta primers. The data were produced by immunoSEQ multiplex PCR, yet TCRdb's version contains in-frame clones alone and is incomplete. Of around 150,000 clones in the sample, 68% were seen once. Of note for this clone: Its antigen is still unknown.

The origin of this receptor is a man aged 45-65 years in good health and CMV-seronegative. The sample consisted of PBMCs.

The CDR3 bases are TGCAGCGTTCAGGACAGGGCTTCTTTTTACTATGGCTACACCTTC. This gives the protein CSVQDRASFYYGYTF. The chain has TRBV29-1 and TRBJ1-2, with TRBD1 matching 8 bases. This CDR3 has 15 amino acids. The trim removed 5 bases at V and 3 bases at J, leaving 11 bases unmatched. Per the germline V gene, CDR1 is SQVTM and CDR2 is ANQGSEA.